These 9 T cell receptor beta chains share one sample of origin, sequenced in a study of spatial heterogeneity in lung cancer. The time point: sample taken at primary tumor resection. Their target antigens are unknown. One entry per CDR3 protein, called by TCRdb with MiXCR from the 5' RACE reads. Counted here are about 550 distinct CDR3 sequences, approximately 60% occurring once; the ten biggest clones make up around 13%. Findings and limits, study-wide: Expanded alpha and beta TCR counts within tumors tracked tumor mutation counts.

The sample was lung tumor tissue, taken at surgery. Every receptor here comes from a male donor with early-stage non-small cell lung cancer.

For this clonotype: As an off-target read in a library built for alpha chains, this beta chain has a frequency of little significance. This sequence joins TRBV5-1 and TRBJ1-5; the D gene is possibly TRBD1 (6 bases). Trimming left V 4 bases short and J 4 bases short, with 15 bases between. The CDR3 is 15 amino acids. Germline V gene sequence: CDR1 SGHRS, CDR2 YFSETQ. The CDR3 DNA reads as TGCGCCAGCAGCGCCGGTGCAGGGGAAAATCAGCCCCAGCATTTT. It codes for CASSAGAGENQPQHF.

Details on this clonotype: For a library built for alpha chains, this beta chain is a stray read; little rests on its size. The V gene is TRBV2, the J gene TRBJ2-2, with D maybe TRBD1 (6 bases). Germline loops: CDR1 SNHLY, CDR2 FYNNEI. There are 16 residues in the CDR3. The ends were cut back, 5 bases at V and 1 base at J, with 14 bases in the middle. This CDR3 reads CASSPPGHLNTGELFF. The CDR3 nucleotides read TGTGCCAGCAGTCCTCCGGGACACTTGAACACCGGGGAGCTGTTTTTT.

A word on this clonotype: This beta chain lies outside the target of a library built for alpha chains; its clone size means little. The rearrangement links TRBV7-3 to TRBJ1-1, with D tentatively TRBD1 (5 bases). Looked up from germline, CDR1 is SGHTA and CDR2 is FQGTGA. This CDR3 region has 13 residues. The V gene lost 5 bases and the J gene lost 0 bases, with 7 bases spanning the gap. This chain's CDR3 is CASSQGVNTEAFF. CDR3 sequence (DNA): TGTGCCAGCAGCCAGGGAGTGAACACTGAAGCTTTCTTT.

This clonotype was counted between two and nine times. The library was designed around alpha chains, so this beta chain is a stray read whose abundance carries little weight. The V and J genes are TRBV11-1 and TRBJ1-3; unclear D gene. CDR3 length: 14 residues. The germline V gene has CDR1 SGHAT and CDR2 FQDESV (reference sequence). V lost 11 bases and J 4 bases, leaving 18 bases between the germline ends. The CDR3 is CACSSTVAGNTIYF. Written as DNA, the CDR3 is TGTGCCTGTTCATCGACTGTGGCGGGAAACACCATATATTTT.

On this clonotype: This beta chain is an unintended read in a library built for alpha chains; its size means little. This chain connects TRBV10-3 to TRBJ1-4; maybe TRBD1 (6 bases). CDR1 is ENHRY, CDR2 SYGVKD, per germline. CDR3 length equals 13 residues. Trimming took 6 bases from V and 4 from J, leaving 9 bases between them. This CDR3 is CAIRGTYNEKLFF. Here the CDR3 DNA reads TGTGCCATCAGAGGGACATATAATGAAAAACTGTTTTTT.

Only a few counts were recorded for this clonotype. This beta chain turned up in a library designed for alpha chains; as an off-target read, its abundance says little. CDR3 residues: CASSSGTGPQPQHF. CDR3 sequence (DNA): TGTGCCAGCTCATCCGGGACAGGGCCTCAGCCCCAGCATTTT. The chain links TRBV18 to TRBJ1-5; 9 bases agree with TRBD1. This CDR3 spans 14 amino acids. Germline V gives CDR1 KGHSH, CDR2 LQKENI. J gave up 6 bases and V 5 bases, and 5 bases lay outside the gene matches.

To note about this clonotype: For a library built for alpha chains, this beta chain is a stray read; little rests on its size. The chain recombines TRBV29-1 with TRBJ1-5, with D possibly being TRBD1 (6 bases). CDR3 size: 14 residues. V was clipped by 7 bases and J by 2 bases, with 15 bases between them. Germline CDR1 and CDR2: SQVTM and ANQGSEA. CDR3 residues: CSASTGLGNQPQHF. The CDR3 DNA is TGCAGCGCCTCGACAGGACTCGGCAATCAGCCCCAGCATTTT.

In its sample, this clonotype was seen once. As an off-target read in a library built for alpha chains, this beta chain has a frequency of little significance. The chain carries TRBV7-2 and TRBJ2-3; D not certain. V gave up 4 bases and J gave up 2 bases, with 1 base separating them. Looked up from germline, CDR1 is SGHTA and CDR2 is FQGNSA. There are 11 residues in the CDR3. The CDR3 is CASSSTDTQYF. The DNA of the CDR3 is TGTGCCAGCAGCTCCACAGATACGCAGTATTTT.

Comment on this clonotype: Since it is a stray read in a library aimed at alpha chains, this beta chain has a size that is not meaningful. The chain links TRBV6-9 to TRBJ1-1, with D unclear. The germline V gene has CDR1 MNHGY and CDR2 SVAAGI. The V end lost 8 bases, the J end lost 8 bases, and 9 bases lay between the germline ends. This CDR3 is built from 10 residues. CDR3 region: CASGSCEAFF. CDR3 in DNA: TGTGCCAGCGGGAGTTGCGAAGCTTTCTTT.